The clone carrying this TCR beta chain was picked up a small number of times. Previously described methods with listed TCR primers produced the bulk TCR libraries. One entry per CDR3 protein results from TCRdb running MiXCR on the PCR reads. The sample lists around 470,000 distinct CDR3 sequences, about a fifth occurring once. The data were obtained in a study of molecular identifiers for immune sequencing clone quantification. Using a CD8+CD4-CCR7+CD45RA+ phenotype, naive CD8 T cells were sorted. The trim removed 11 bases at V and 3 bases at J, leaving 10 bases unmatched. The CDR3 has 14 residues. CDR1 and CDR2 (germline): LNHDA, SQIVND (reference sequence).

The origin of this receptor is a human donor in good health. Some libraries in this study had Jurkat cell RNA spiked in. Sequencing was carried out using naive CD8+ T cells from blood, with Jurkat cell RNA spiked in. Subset here: FACS-sorted CD8+CD4-CCR7+CD45RA+ naive T cells. The genes are TRBV19 and TRBJ2-3; 8 bases align to TRBD1. Written as DNA, the CDR3 is TGTGCCGTTCTTGGACAGGGAAGGACAGATACGCAGTATTTT. Protein product: CAVLGQGRTDTQYF.